The 23 T cell receptor beta chains below were found in one sample sequenced in a study of T cell repertoires in cytomegalovirus infection. TCRdb re-derived calls from the reads in MiXCR, one entry per CDR3 protein. The sample shows 750,000 to 950,000 distinct CDR3 sequences, about 29% of them seen only once. These receptors' antigens are unknown. This material consisted of cultured CD8+ T cells from PBMCs, taken from culture after CMV antigen stimulation. Receptors originate from a human donor in good health (CMV status not recorded). Some clones in this sample may be carry-over from other donors' samples.

The CDR3 bases are TGTGCCACCAGCAGAGCACGGGGCATCTACAATGAGCAGTTCTTC. Its translation: CATSRARGIYNEQFF. The genes are TRBV15 and TRBJ2-1; D tentatively reads TRBD1 or TRBD2 (5 bases each). V lost 1 base, J lost 3 bases, and 10 bases lay in between. Germline V gene lookup returns CDR1 LNHNV and CDR2 YYDKDF (reference sequence). The CDR3 contains 15 residues.

This clonotype has a count of ten or more. The chain couples TRBV7-6 to TRBJ1-3; no reliable D call. Germline-derived CDR1 and CDR2 are SGHVS and FNYEAQ. The CDR3 runs 16 residues. V was trimmed by 2 bases and J by 0 bases, leaving 11 bases between them. The CDR3 region is CASSLNAGDSGNTIYF. The DNA for the CDR3 is TGTGCCAGCAGCTTAAACGCGGGAGACTCTGGAAACACCATATATTTT.

The chain couples TRBV4-1 to TRBJ2-1; maybe TRBD2 (6 bases). This CDR3 has 13 amino acids. CDR1 is MGHRA, CDR2 YSYEKL, per germline. Trimming pared 4 bases from V and 10 bases from J, leaving 14 bases between. The CDR3 here is CASSRDSLLEQFF. The CDR3 region has the DNA TGCGCCAGCAGCCGGGACTCGTTGCTGGAGCAGTTCTTC.

This clonotype appeared a single time. The chain recombines TRBV10-3 with TRBJ2-1, with D possibly being TRBD1 (6 bases). This CDR3 is built from 16 residues. With 6 bases removed from V and 6 bases from J, the gap between germline ends came to 21 bases. Germline assignment: CDR1 ENHRY and CDR2 SYGVKD. The CDR3 loop reads CAISEEGDRKSNEQFF. CDR3 in DNA: TGTGCCATCAGCGAGGAAGGCGACAGGAAATCCAATGAGCAGTTCTTC.

This clonotype appeared a few times. The CDR3 DNA is TGTGCCAGCAGCTTAGCGTCTGGTGGCCACCACGAGCAGTACTTC. Translated, it gives CASSLASGGHHEQYF. The rearrangement uses TRBV7-6 and TRBJ2-7, with no clear D. Trimming pared 0 bases from V and 5 bases from J, leaving 14 bases between. Germline CDR1 reads SGHVS; CDR2 reads FNYEAQ. This CDR3 has 15 residues.

The chain uses TRBV6-1 and TRBJ2-7, with 10 bases lining up with TRBD1. The CDR3 is 15 amino acids. V lost 3 bases and J lost 1; bases outside the gene matches: 3. Germline CDR1 reads MNHNS; CDR2 reads SASEGT. In nucleotides, the CDR3 is TGTGCCAGCAGTGATCCGGGACAGGGGTCCTACGAGCAGTACGTC. Its protein product is CASSDPGQGSYEQYV.

The chain joins TRBV5-1 to TRBJ2-5; D possibly corresponds to TRBD2 (6 bases). The CDR3 sequence is 13 residues long. The germline V and J ends were trimmed by 5 bases and 5 bases, with 13 bases remaining between them. The germline gives CDR1 SGHRS, CDR2 YFSETQ. As DNA, the CDR3 is TGCGCCAGCAGAGAACTAGCCGAGGAGACCCAGTACTTC. Its translation: CASRELAEETQYF.

The chain links TRBV10-3 to TRBJ1-1, with 10 nucleotides matching TRBD1. Germline CDR1 reads ENHRY; CDR2 reads SYGVKD. There are 15 residues in the CDR3. Germline trimming cut 3 bases from V and 3 bases from J; bases unmatched to any gene: 4. The CDR3 region has the DNA TGTGCCATCAGTGACCGGACAGGGGGGGACACTGAAGCTTTCTTT. Its translation: CAISDRTGGDTEAFF.

This clonotype was observed at least ten times. The chain joins TRBV7-2 to TRBJ1-1; no clear D gene. Per the germline V gene, CDR1 is SGHTA and CDR2 is FQGNSA. The CDR3 runs 14 residues. The V end was cut by 2 bases, the J end by 4 bases, with 11 bases between. The CDR3 reads CASSLLRWGTEAFF. As DNA, the CDR3 is TGTGCCAGCAGCTTACTCAGGTGGGGCACTGAAGCTTTCTTT. Filled out from reference TRBV7-2 and TRBJ1-1, the complete variable domain reads GAGVSQSPSNKVTEKGKDVELRCDPISGHTALYWYRQSLGQGLEFLIYFQGNSAPDKSGLPSDRFSAERTGGSVSTLTIQRTQQEDSAVYLCASSLLRWGTEAFFGQGTRLTVV.

This clonotype appeared many times. This sequence joins TRBV7-2 and TRBJ2-7, with 10 bases fitting TRBD2. V lost 0 bases to trimming and J lost 7 bases; unmatched junction nucleotides: 6. The CDR3 covers 15 residues. Germline values: CDR1 SGHTA, CDR2 FQGNSA. The CDR3 DNA reads as TGTGCCAGCAGCTTAGCACTAGCGGGGAACGGGGAGCAGTACGTC. Amino acids: CASSLALAGNGEQYV.

V gene TRBV7-4 combines with J gene TRBJ1-1, with 8 bases matching TRBD1. The germline gives CDR1 SGHVT, CDR2 SQSDAQ. The V gene end was trimmed by 5 bases and the J gene end by 1 base; junction bases not matched to a gene: 6. The CDR3 runs 15 residues. CDR3 sequence: CASSPLTGANTEAFF. The DNA for the CDR3 is TGTGCCAGCAGCCCTTTGACAGGGGCGAACACTGAAGCTTTCTTT.

Only a few counts were recorded for this clonotype. The chain couples TRBV6-1 to TRBJ1-6; D unresolved. V lost 4 bases and J 0 bases, leaving 4 bases between the germline ends. CDR3 length: 14 amino acids. Germline-derived CDR1 and CDR2 are MNHNS and SASEGT. As DNA, the CDR3 is TGTGCCAGCAGTGGTAGCTCCTATAATTCACCCCTCCACTTT. Translation: CASSGSSYNSPLHF.

This chain links TRBV5-6 with TRBJ1-1, with D unclear. V was shortened by 2 bases and J by 1 base, with 9 bases between the two germline ends. In germline, CDR1 is SGHDT, CDR2 YYEEEE. CDR3 size: 14 residues. The CDR3 coding sequence is TGTGCCAGCAGCTTAAACCGAAAGAACACTGAAGCTTTCTTT. Translating gives CASSLNRKNTEAFF.

This clonotype was observed many times. The chain has TRBV7-8 and TRBJ2-4; 9 nucleotides align to TRBD2. The CDR3 extends over 20 amino acids. The germline V gene has CDR1 SGHVS and CDR2 FQNEAQ. With 5 bases clipped from V and 1 base from J, the junction kept 18 bases outside the gene matches. CDR3 residues: CASSALGGGGAGFAKNIQYF. DNA for the CDR3: TGTGCCAGCAGCGCATTAGGTGGCGGGGGGGCGGGTTTCGCCAAAAACATTCAGTACTTC.

This chain uses TRBV27 with TRBJ1-6; TRBD1 might be the D (5 bases). Germline V CDR1 and CDR2: MNHEY, SMNVEV (reference sequence). V gave up 4 bases and J gave up 7 bases, with 17 bases separating them. The CDR3 is 16 residues long. The CDR3 region is CASSSYPTAINSPLHF. CDR3 sequence (DNA): TGTGCCAGCAGTTCATACCCGACAGCTATAAATTCACCCCTCCACTTT.

This clonotype was seen only once. A much larger clonotype is one base distant, so this may be a read error. This chain uses TRBV7-9 with TRBJ2-5; D might be TRBD1 (6 bases). Germline-derived CDR1 and CDR2 are SEHNR and FQNEAQ (reference sequence). Between the trimmed V and J ends, which lost 8 bases and 5 bases, there was a span of 21 bases. The CDR3 consists of 15 residues. The CDR3 reads CASGTLQGSRETQYF. In nucleotides, the CDR3 is TGTGCCAGCGGCACCCTACAGGGTTCCAGGGAGACCCAGTACTTC.

The chain joins TRBV6-6 to TRBJ2-5; 8 nucleotides align to TRBD1. V trimming: 8 bases; J trimming: 5 bases; junction bases outside the gene matches: 10. CDR1 is MNHNY and CDR2 is SVGAGI in the germline V gene (reference sequence). This CDR3 comprises 14 residues. The CDR3 region has the DNA TGTGCCAGCGGCGACAGGGGCTTCTTGGAGACCCAGTACTTC. Amino acid sequence: CASGDRGFLETQYF.

The V call is TRBV14, the J call TRBJ1-1; no clear D. Germline V gene sequence: CDR1 SGHDN, CDR2 FVKESK. The CDR3 contains 15 residues. V lost 0 bases, J lost 5 bases, and 13 bases lay in between. Here the CDR3 DNA reads TGTGCCAGCAGCCAAGAAGTGGGATCGGGGACTGAAGCTTTCTTT. Translation gives CASSQEVGSGTEAFF.

The chain is built from TRBV5-5 and TRBJ2-2, with 9 bases fitting TRBD1. This CDR3 is built from 17 residues. The V gene's germline CDR1 is SGHKS and CDR2 YYEKEE (reference sequence). V trimming: 5 bases; J trimming: 3 bases; junction bases outside the gene matches: 11. CDR3 DNA: TGTGCCAGCAGACTAGAGCCGGGACAGGGCCACACCGGGGAGCTGTTTTTT. This encodes CASRLEPGQGHTGELFF.

In this sample, this clonotype turned up a few times. The chain joins TRBV6-1 to TRBJ1-1; D uncertain. V gave up 5 bases and J gave up 8 bases, with 18 bases separating them. Germline V gene lookup returns CDR1 MNHNS and CDR2 SASEGT. CDR3 length: 14 residues. CDR3 DNA: TGTGCCAGCAGTCCGCAGGCCACCTCTCCCGAAGCTTTCTTT. Protein sequence: CASSPQATSPEAFF.

This clonotype has just a few counts. The rearrangement links TRBV12-3 or TRBV12-4 to TRBJ2-2; 11 nucleotides line up with TRBD2. This CDR3 has 18 residues. The V gene end was trimmed by 4 bases and the J gene end by 5 bases; junction bases not matched to a gene: 12. The CDR3 nucleotides are TGTGCCAGCAGTTCTTCCCCTTTAGCGGGGGGGCTGACCGGGGAGCTGTTTTTT. This sequence encodes CASSSSPLAGGLTGELFF.

This clonotype turned up a few times. The chain is built from TRBV5-4 and TRBJ1-1, with 9 positions matching TRBD1. The CDR3 runs to 15 residues. Trimming took 4 bases from V and 0 from J; bases not matched to a gene: 4. Germline lookup yields CDR1 SGHNT and CDR2 YYREEE (reference sequence). CDR3 sequence (DNA): TGTGCCAGCAGCAACGACAGGGGGATGAACACTGAAGCTTTCTTT. Translating it yields CASSNDRGMNTEAFF.

The gene calls are TRBV6-2 or TRBV6-3 and TRBJ1-1, with 11 positions matching TRBD1. Per germline, CDR1 MNHEY and CDR2 SVGEGT. CDR3 length: 14 residues. The V and J ends lost 6 bases and 4 bases, in that order; junction bases with no gene match: 4. The CDR3 DNA reads TGTGCCAGCAGAAGGGGACAGGGGGGCACTGAAGCTTTCTTT. This encodes CASRRGQGGTEAFF.